Following are 3 T cell receptor beta chains from one sample sequenced in a study of blood T cell repertoires in COVID-19. Measured with immunoSEQ multiplex PCR; TCRdb has only the in-frame clones, and not every one. Altogether over 250,000 clones are present, around 90% being singletons, with the ten largest covering 2% to 3%. The source material was PBMCs or T cells enriched from blood (not recorded which). Receptors originate from a man aged 55 to 70 who had recovered from COVID-19.

The chain joins TRBV7-9 to TRBJ1-6; maybe TRBD1 (6 bases). This CDR3 region has 15 residues. Trimming shortened V by 2 bases and J by 5 bases, and 10 bases separated the two germline ends. Germline V lookup: CDR1 SEHNR, CDR2 FQNEAQ (reference sequence). The CDR3 sequence: CASSLWDTDNSPLHF. The CDR3 region has the DNA TGTGCCAGCAGCTTATGGGACACCGATAATTCACCCCTCCACTTT. Full variable domain (remainder filled in from reference TRBV7-9 and TRBJ1-6): DTGVSQNPRHKITKRGQNVTFRCDPISEHNRLYWYRQTLGQGPEFLTYFQNEAQLEKSRLLSDRFSAERPKGSFSTLEIQRTEQGDSAMYLCASSLWDTDNSPLHFGNGTRLTVT.

V and J are TRBV3-1 (or the pseudogene TRBV3-2) and TRBJ2-3; 8 bases agree with TRBD1. The V segment lost 1 base and the J segment 2 bases; nucleotides outside the gene matches: 5. This CDR3 region has 16 residues. Per germline, CDR1 LGHDT and CDR2 YNNKEL (reference sequence). The chain's CDR3 is CASSQVSGGPTDTQYF. The CDR3 DNA reads as TGTGCCAGCAGCCAAGTTTCAGGGGGCCCCACAGATACGCAGTATTTT.

The CDR3 DNA reads as TGTGCCAGCAGCCTAAACCCTAGCGGGTTAGATACGCAGTATTTT. As protein: CASSLNPSGLDTQYF. The gene calls are TRBV7-3 and TRBJ2-3, with TRBD2 identical over 8 bases. Per germline, CDR1 SGHTA and CDR2 FQGTGA. The trim removed 5 bases at V and 5 bases at J, leaving 9 bases unmatched. CDR3 size: 15 residues.